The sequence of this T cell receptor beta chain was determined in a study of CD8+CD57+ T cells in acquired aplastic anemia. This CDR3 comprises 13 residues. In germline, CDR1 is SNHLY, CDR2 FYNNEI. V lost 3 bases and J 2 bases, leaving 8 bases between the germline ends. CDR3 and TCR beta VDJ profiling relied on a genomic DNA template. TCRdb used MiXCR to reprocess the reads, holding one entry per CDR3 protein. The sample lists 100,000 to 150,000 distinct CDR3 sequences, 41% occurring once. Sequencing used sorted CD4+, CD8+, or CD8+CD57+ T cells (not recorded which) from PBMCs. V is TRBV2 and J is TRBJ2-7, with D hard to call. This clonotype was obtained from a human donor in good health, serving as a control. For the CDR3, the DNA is TGTGCCAGCAGTGACAGGTTCCCCTACGAGCAGTACTTC. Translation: CASSDRFPYEQYF.